This T cell receptor (beta chain) was identified during a study of T-cell reconstitution after alpha-beta-depleted transplantation in children. Note on this clonotype: The target antigen is unknown.

Unique molecular identifiers were used to barcode this TCRbeta library. TCRdb re-called the PCR reads through MiXCR, storing one row per CDR3 protein. Of about 830,000 distinct CDR3 sequences in the sample, roughly 15% were seen once. Study-wide results and limits: Newly made T cells mostly supplied T-cell counts and diversity one year after transplant. Elevated TCRbeta diversity at day 60 was traced, in some patients, to surviving recipient T cells and thymic progenitors. Several hundred graft clones that had expanded were reportedly the source of alpha-beta T cells about two months after transplant.

The receptor was derived from a male patient between 10 and 17 years old who had a stem cell transplant for acute lymphoblastic leukemia, so the T cells may come from the graft donor. Sequenced here: PBMCs, mostly from graft donor cells, sampled 360 days after TCRalphabeta/CD19-depleted stem cell transplant.

DNA of the CDR3: TGTGCCAGCAGCTTGCGGATGACAGGGGAGTACACTGAAGCTTTCTTT. Translated: CASSLRMTGEYTEAFF. This rearrangement joins TRBV5-5 to TRBJ1-1; 8 nucleotides line up with TRBD1. Germline V gives CDR1 SGHKS, CDR2 YYEKEE (reference sequence). V gave up 1 base and J gave up 3 bases; unmatched junction bases: 8. The CDR3 runs 16 residues.